These 25 T cell receptor beta chains were sequenced from one sample in a study of technical replicates of blood from a handful of donors. Libraries were prepared by immunoSEQ multiplex PCR; TCRdb keeps only in-frame clonotypes and omits some of them. The sample has about 59,000 clones, about 94% seen once. The sample comprised PBMCs. The source is a human donor in good health. Some clones in this sample may be carry-over from other donors' samples.

The chain carries TRBV29-1 and TRBJ2-3; 8 positions match TRBD1. Germline V gives CDR1 SQVTM, CDR2 ANQGSEA. The trim removed 3 bases at V and 8 bases at J, leaving 13 bases unmatched. The CDR3 sequence is 15 residues long. The CDR3 DNA reads as TGCAGCGTTGATGGGACAGGAGGGAATCTCGGTACGCAGTATTTT. Amino acid sequence: CSVDGTGGNLGTQYF.

This chain uses TRBV5-1 with TRBJ2-3; TRBD2 agrees at 9 bases. J lost 4 bases, V lost 2 bases, and 11 bases had no gene match. The CDR3 contains 17 residues. CDR1 and CDR2 from the germline V gene are SGHRS and YFSETQ. CDR3: CASSLGLAGGQADTQYF. The DNA of the CDR3 is TGCGCCAGCAGCTTAGGTCTTGCGGGAGGGCAGGCAGATACGCAGTATTTT.

The chain joins TRBV19 to TRBJ2-2, with TRBD1 as a possible D gene (5 bases). Between the trimmed V and J ends, which lost 4 bases and 5 bases, there was a span of 14 bases. CDR3 size: 15 residues. Germline CDR1 reads LNHDA; CDR2 reads SQIVND (reference sequence). DNA of the CDR3: TGTGCCAGTAGTAGCGCCCTGGGGCGGACCGGGGAGCTGTTTTTT. Translation: CASSSALGRTGELFF.

This rearrangement joins TRBV7-2 to TRBJ2-1, with TRBD1 matching over 8 bases. This CDR3 comprises 15 residues. Germline V gives CDR1 SGHTA, CDR2 FQGNSA. Trimming at V came to 3 bases and at J to 6 bases, leaving 7 bases not matched to a gene. The CDR3, as DNA: TGTGCCAGCAGCTTCCTCCGGGGACAGGTCAATGAGCAGTTCTTC. As protein: CASSFLRGQVNEQFF.

V usage is TRBV2 and J usage is TRBJ2-3, with 11 nucleotides matching TRBD2. Trimming took 1 base from V and 2 from J; bases not matched to a gene: 8. Germline V gene data show CDR1 as SNHLY and CDR2 as FYNNEI. The CDR3 contains 18 residues. CDR3 sequence reads: CASSEGGSGRAHTDTQYF. Written as DNA, the CDR3 is TGTGCCAGCAGTGAAGGAGGTAGCGGGAGGGCGCACACAGATACGCAGTATTTT.

This rearrangement joins TRBV7-9 to TRBJ2-1; TRBD2 matches at 14 bases. With V trimmed by 4 bases and J by 5 bases, 7 bases remained unmatched. This CDR3 has 17 residues. Germline CDR1 SEHNR, CDR2 FQNEAQ (reference sequence). The CDR3 region has the DNA TGTGCCAGCAGCTCTGGGACTAGCGGGAGCACCCACAATGAGCAGTTCTTC. Protein sequence: CASSSGTSGSTHNEQFF.

In nucleotides, the CDR3 is TGTGCCAGCAGCCAAGACGGAGCGGGGGTCTCCACAGATACGCAGTATTTT. Translated, it gives CASSQDGAGVSTDTQYF. The chain carries TRBV4-2 and TRBJ2-3; 8 nucleotides agree with TRBD2. The CDR3 consists of 17 residues. Germline CDR1 is LGHNA and CDR2 is YNFKEQ. V dropped 0 bases and J dropped 2; count of bases not matched to a gene: 7.

The V gene is TRBV18, the J gene TRBJ2-7; a weak D match, TRBD1 (5 bases). CDR3 length: 15 amino acids. The germline gives CDR1 KGHSH, CDR2 LQKENI. Deletions cut 6 bases from V and 0 bases from J, with 15 bases between. The CDR3 loop is CASSRRTRVSYEQYF. CDR3 DNA: TGTGCCAGCTCGCGCCGGACACGAGTCTCCTACGAGCAGTACTTC.

The chain combines TRBV4-3 with TRBJ1-6; no firm D call. This CDR3 has 13 residues. The V end lost 6 bases, the J end lost 13 bases, and 16 bases lay between the germline ends. Germline V gene sequence: CDR1 LGHNA, CDR2 YSLEER. CDR3 nucleotide sequence: TGCGCCAGCAGAGGTGGAAACGGGATGCCCCTCCACTTT. As protein: CASRGGNGMPLHF.

The chain combines TRBV29-1 with TRBJ2-7, with D hard to call. Trimming removed 7 bases at V and 0 bases at J, with 7 bases between. CDR1 and CDR2 from the germline V gene are SQVTM and ANQGSEA. The length of the CDR3 is 11 residues. The CDR3 reads CSAQYSYEQYF. CDR3 bases: TGCAGCGCCCAGTACTCCTACGAGCAGTACTTC.

The V gene is TRBV6-6, the J gene TRBJ1-1; unclear D gene. The CDR3 contains 13 residues. V lost 2 bases and J 10 bases, leaving 14 bases between the germline ends. Germline assignment: CDR1 MNHNY and CDR2 SVGAGI (reference sequence). The CDR3 sequence: CASSYPATYGAFF. DNA for the CDR3: TGTGCCAGCAGTTACCCTGCTACTTATGGAGCTTTCTTT.

The chain joins TRBV30 to TRBJ2-1, with TRBD2 identical over 10 bases. CDR1 and CDR2 (germline): GTSNPN, SVGIG (reference sequence). V was pared by 5 bases and J by 4 bases, with 5 bases of the junction left unmatched. The CDR3 sequence is 14 residues long. The CDR3 region has the DNA TGTGCCTGGTCGCCGGGACTAGCGTACAATGAGCAGTTCTTC. The encoded protein is CAWSPGLAYNEQFF.

By its share, this clone is medium-sized. The gene calls are TRBV9 and TRBJ1-2; 9 bases are a match to TRBD1. Losses at the gene ends were 4 bases for V and 3 bases for J; bases not matched to a gene: 7. Germline CDR1 and CDR2: SGDLS and YYNGEE. This CDR3 spans 15 amino acids. The CDR3 spells CASSPLTGGYYGYTF. The CDR3 nucleotides read TGTGCCAGCAGCCCCCTGACAGGGGGGTACTATGGCTACACCTTC.

V gene TRBV7-9 combines with J gene TRBJ2-1; 8 positions match TRBD2. The CDR3 runs to 16 residues. Germline-derived CDR1 and CDR2 are SEHNR and FQNEAQ (reference sequence). Trimming cost V 1 base and J 6 bases; bases outside gene matches: 8. The CDR3: CASSLVSGTMVNEQFF. CDR3 nucleotide sequence: TGTGCCAGCAGCTTAGTTAGCGGGACGATGGTCAATGAGCAGTTCTTC.

The V and J genes are TRBV4-1 and TRBJ2-1; 10 nucleotides line up with TRBD2. V gave up 3 bases and J gave up 0 bases; unmatched junction bases: 14. This CDR3 has 20 residues. Germline-derived CDR1 and CDR2 are MGHRA and YSYEKL. The CDR3 protein is CASSQIASSGGLSSYNEQFF. CDR3 sequence (DNA): TGCGCCAGCAGCCAGATCGCGTCTAGCGGGGGCCTTAGCTCCTACAATGAGCAGTTCTTC.

This chain uses TRBV29-1 with TRBJ2-7; tentative D call: TRBD1 (5 bases). There are 11 residues in the CDR3. V was clipped by 5 bases and J by 3 bases, with 8 bases between them. Germline assignment: CDR1 SQVTM and CDR2 ANQGSEA. This CDR3 reads CSVLQGYEQYF. The DNA for the CDR3 is TGCAGCGTTCTTCAGGGCTACGAGCAGTACTTC.

The chain carries TRBV18 and TRBJ2-2, with D maybe TRBD2 (6 bases). CDR1 and CDR2 from the germline V gene are KGHSH and LQKENI. The CDR3 has 16 residues. V was shortened by 6 bases and J by 0 bases, with 14 bases between the two germline ends. The CDR3 DNA reads as TGTGCCAGCTCCTCCTTCTCTAGCGCGAACACCGGGGAGCTGTTTTTT. Translation: CASSSFSSANTGELFF.

This chain's CDR3 is CASSLDGPGGGNTGELFF. CDR3 coding DNA: TGCGCCAGCAGCTTGGACGGGCCGGGCGGGGGGAACACCGGGGAGCTGTTTTTT. The rearrangement joins TRBV5-1 to TRBJ2-2; 7 nucleotides match TRBD2. The CDR3 sequence is 18 residues long. Germline V gene data show CDR1 as SGHRS and CDR2 as YFSETQ. The junction had 9 bases not matched to a gene; V was cut back by 0 bases and J by 1 base.

J is TRBJ2-7 and V is TRBV27; 7 bases align to TRBD1. This CDR3 has 14 amino acids. Germline loops: CDR1 MNHEY, CDR2 SMNVEV (reference sequence). The junction had 2 bases not matched to a gene; V was cut back by 3 bases and J by 0 bases. The CDR3 sequence is CASSFGDSSYEQYF. The DNA for the CDR3 is TGTGCCAGCAGTTTTGGGGACAGCTCCTACGAGCAGTACTTC.

The chain has TRBV5-1 and TRBJ2-7; TRBD1 agrees at 10 bases. This CDR3 has 15 residues. The V and J ends lost 3 bases and 2 bases, in that order; junction bases with no gene match: 5. CDR1 SGHRS and CDR2 YFSETQ come from the germline V gene. CDR3 bases: TGCGCCAGCAGCTCCGGGACAGGGGTAGCCTACGAGCAGTACTTC. Translating gives CASSSGTGVAYEQYF.

V usage is TRBV6-5 and J usage is TRBJ1-2; no definite D call. The CDR3 loop spans 13 amino acids. V was pared by 5 bases and J by 7 bases, with 14 bases between. CDR1 and CDR2 from the germline V gene are MNHEY and SVGAGI. CDR3 sequence (DNA): TGTGCCAGCAGTCCCTCTCTGGAGGGTGGCTACACCTTC. Amino acid sequence: CASSPSLEGGYTF.

CDR3 bases: TGTGCCAGCAGCCAAAGGACAGGGGGCCGATACGAGCAGTACTTC. It codes for CASSQRTGGRYEQYF. The genes are TRBV14 and TRBJ2-7; TRBD1 aligns across 11 bases. The CDR3 has 15 amino acids. V gave up 2 bases and J gave up 4 bases; unmatched junction bases: 4. Germline loops: CDR1 SGHDN, CDR2 FVKESK.

The chain carries TRBV4-1 and TRBJ2-5, with TRBD1 as a possible D gene (6 bases). Germline V gene lookup returns CDR1 MGHRA and CDR2 YSYEKL. There are 16 residues in the CDR3. The germline V and J ends were trimmed by 1 base and 4 bases, with 16 bases remaining between them. The CDR3 sequence: CASSQGNRVTPETQYF. The CDR3 DNA follows: TGCGCCAGCAGCCAAGGCAACAGGGTCACCCCAGAGACCCAGTACTTC.

V usage is TRBV5-1 and J usage is TRBJ1-3; the D gene is possibly TRBD1 (5 bases). The germline CDR1 and CDR2 sequences are SGHRS and YFSETQ. Trimming cost V 0 bases and J 4 bases, with 11 bases left between them. The length of the CDR3 is 15 residues. The CDR3 loop reads CASSLALGAGNTIYF. DNA of the CDR3: TGCGCCAGCAGCTTGGCCCTAGGGGCCGGAAACACCATATATTTT. The whole variable domain, filled in from reference TRBV5-1 and TRBJ1-3, reads KAGVTQTPRYLIKTRGQQVTLSCSPISGHRSVSWYQQTPGQGLQFLFEYFSETQRNKGNFPGRFSGRQFSNSRSEMNVSTLELGDSALYLCASSLALGAGNTIYFGEGSWLTVV.

This chain links TRBV9 with TRBJ2-5; 10 bases line up with TRBD2. Looked up from germline, CDR1 is SGDLS and CDR2 is YYNGEE. The junction had 3 bases not matched to a gene; V was cut back by 0 bases and J by 4 bases. The CDR3 consists of 15 residues. CDR3 residues: CASSVVAGGGETQYF. CDR3 in DNA: TGTGCCAGCAGCGTAGTAGCGGGGGGCGGAGAGACCCAGTACTTC.